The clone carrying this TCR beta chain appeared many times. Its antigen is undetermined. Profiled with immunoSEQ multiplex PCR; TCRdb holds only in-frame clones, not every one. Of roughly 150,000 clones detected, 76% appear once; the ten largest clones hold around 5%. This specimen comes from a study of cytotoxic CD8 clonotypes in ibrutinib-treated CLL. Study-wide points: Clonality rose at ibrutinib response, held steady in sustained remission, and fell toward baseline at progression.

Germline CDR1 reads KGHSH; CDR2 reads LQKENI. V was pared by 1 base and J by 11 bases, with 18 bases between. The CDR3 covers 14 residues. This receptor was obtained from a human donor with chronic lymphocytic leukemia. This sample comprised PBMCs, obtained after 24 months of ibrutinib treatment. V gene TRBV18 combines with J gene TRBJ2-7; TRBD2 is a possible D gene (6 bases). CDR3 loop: CASSPQGPRGEEYF. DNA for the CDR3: TGTGCCAGCTCACCACAGGGACCCCGCGGGGAAGAGTACTTC.